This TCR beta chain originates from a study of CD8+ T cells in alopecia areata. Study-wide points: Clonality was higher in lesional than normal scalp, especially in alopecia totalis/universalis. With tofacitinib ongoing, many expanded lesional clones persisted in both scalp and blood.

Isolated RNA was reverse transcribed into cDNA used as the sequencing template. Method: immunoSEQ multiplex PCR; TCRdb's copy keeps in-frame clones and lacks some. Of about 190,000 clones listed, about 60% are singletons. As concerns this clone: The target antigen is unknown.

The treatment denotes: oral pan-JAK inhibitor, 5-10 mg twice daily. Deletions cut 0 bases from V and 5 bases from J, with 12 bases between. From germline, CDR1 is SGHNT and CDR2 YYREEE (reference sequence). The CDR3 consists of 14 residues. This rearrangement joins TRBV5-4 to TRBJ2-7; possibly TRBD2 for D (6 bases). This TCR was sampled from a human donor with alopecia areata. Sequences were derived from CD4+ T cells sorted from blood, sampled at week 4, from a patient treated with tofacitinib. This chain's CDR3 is CASSLGGVGNEQYF. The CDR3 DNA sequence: TGTGCCAGCAGCTTGGGCGGGGTCGGGAACGAGCAGTACTTC.